These T cell receptor beta chains were read from a single sample in a study of identifying expanded T cells in peripheral blood. Sequencing used immunoSEQ multiplex PCR; TCRdb keeps in-frame clones, though not all of them. The sample includes over 100,000 clones, more than 70% of them seen just once. The sequenced material came from blood. These receptors all come from a person between 18 and 69 years old in good health. CDR3s include the opening cysteine and the closing phenylalanine or tryptophan. D genes are given only for firm matches. Clone size, where shown, is once, few, many, or a class for clones that have expanded.

V gene	D gene	clone size	J gene	CDR3 protein	CDR3 DNA
TRBV7-9	TRBD1	.	TRBJ1-5	CASSLGQGEQPQHF	TGTGCCAGCAGCTTGGGACAGGGGGAACAGCCCCAGCATTTT
TRBV10-3	TRBD2	.	TRBJ2-2	CATFSGRAVTGELFF	TGTGCCACGTTTAGCGGGAGGGCCGTCACCGGGGAGCTGTTTTTT
TRBV18	.	once	TRBJ2-2	CASSPPGNNGELFF	TGTGCCAGTTCACCACCCGGGAATAATGGGGAGCTGTTTTTT
TRBV7-8	.	.	TRBJ2-3	CASSLIRSTDTQYF	TGTGCCAGCAGCTTAATCAGGAGCACAGATACGCAGTATTTT
TRBV4-3	TRBD2	.	TRBJ2-1	CASSQGLAGWDEQFF	TGCGCCAGCAGCCAGGGACTAGCGGGGTGGGATGAGCAGTTCTTC
TRBV5-1	.	.	TRBJ2-3	CASSLPSGSSTDTQYF	TGCGCCAGCAGCCTCCCTTCCGGCTCTAGCACAGATACGCAGTATTTT
TRBV11-2	.	.	TRBJ1-4	CASSLRSDNEKLFF	TGTGCCAGCAGCCTACGATCAGATAATGAAAAACTGTTTTTT
TRBV11-2	.	.	TRBJ2-7	CASSGGAYEQYF	TGTGCCAGCAGCGGCGGAGCCTACGAGCAGTACTTC
TRBV5-1	TRBD2	.	TRBJ2-1	CASSLRTSGNNEQFF	TGCGCCAGCAGCTTGAGGACTAGCGGGAACAATGAGCAGTTCTTC
TRBV6-1	TRBD1	.	TRBJ1-3	CASRTGASGNTIYF	TGTGCCAGCAGGACAGGGGCCTCTGGAAACACCATATATTTT
TRBV7-2	TRBD1	.	TRBJ2-7	CASSSYRDRGTYEQYF	TGTGCCAGCAGCTCCTACCGGGACAGGGGAACCTACGAGCAGTACTTC